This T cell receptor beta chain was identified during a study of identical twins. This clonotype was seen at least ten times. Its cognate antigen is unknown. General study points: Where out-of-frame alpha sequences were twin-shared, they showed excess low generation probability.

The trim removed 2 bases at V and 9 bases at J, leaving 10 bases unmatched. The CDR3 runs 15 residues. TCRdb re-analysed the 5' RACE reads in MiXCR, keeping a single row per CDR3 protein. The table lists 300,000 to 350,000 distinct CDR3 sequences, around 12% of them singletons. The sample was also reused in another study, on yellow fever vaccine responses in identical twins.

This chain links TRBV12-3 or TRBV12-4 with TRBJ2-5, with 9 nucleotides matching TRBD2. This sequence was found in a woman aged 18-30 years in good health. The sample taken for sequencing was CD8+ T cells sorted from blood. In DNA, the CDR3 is TGTGCCAGCAGTTTATCGGCGGGAGGGCCGGTTTCCCAGTACTTC. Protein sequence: CASSLSAGGPVSQYF.